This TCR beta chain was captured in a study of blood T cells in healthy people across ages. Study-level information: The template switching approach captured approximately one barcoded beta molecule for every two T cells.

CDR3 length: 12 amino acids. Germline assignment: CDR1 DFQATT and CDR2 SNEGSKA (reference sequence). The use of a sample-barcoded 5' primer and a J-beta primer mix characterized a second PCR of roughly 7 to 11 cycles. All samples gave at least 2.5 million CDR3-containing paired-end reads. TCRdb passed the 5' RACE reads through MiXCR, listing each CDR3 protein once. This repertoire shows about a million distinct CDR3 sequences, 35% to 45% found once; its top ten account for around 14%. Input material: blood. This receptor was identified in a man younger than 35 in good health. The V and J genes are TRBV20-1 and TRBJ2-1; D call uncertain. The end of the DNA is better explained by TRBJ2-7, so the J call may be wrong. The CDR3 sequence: CSANSLYNEQYF. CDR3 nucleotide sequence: TGCAGTGCCAACTCCCTCTACAATGAGCAGTACTTC.